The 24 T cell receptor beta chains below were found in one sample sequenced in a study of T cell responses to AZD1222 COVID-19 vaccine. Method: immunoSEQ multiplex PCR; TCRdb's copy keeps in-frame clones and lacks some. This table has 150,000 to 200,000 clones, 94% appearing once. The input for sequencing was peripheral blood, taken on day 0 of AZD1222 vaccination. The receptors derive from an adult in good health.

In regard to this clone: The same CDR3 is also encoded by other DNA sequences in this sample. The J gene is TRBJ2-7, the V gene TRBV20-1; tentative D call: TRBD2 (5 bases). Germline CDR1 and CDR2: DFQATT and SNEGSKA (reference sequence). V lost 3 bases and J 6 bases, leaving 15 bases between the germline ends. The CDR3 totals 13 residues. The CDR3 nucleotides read TGCAGTGCTAGTCTCCGGGGATTGGGCGAGCAGTACTTC. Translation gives CSASLRGLGEQYF.

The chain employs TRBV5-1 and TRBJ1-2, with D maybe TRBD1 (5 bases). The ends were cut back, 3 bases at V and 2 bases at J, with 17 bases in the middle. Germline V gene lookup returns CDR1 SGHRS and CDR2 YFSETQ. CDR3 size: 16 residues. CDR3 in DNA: TGCGCCAGCAGCTCTAACACCTGGGGGGAGAACTATGGCTACACCTTC. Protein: CASSSNTWGENYGYTF.

CDR3 amino acids: CASSSIGGRGEQFF. CDR3 DNA: TGTGCCAGCAGCTCTATCGGGGGACGGGGTGAGCAGTTCTTC. The chain joins TRBV11-2 to TRBJ2-1; a possible D gene is TRBD2 (6 bases). This CDR3 contains 14 residues. Looked up from germline, CDR1 is SGHAT and CDR2 is FQNNGV. V was pared by 4 bases and J by 9 bases, with 16 bases between.

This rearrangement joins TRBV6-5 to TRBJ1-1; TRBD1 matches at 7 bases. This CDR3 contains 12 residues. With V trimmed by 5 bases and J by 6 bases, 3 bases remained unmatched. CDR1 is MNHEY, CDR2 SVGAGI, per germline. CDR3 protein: CASSLDRAEAFF. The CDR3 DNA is TGTGCCAGCAGTCTTGACAGGGCTGAAGCTTTCTTT.

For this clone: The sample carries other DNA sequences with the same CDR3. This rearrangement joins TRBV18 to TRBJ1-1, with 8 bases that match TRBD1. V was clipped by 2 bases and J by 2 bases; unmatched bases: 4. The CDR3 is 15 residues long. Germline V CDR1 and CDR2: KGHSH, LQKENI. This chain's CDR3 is CASSPSGQGNTEAFF. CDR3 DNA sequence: TGTGCCAGCTCACCATCCGGACAGGGTAACACTGAAGCTTTCTTT.

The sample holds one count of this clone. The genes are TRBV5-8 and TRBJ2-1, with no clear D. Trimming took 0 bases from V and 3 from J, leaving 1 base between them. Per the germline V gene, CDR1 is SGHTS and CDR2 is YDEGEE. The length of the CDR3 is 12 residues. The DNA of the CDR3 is TGTGCCAGCAGCTTGGTCTACAATGAGCAGTTCTTC. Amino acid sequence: CASSLVYNEQFF.

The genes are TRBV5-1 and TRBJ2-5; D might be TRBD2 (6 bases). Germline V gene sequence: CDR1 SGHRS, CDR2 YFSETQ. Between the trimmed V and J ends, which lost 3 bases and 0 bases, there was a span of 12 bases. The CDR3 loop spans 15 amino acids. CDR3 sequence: CASSSGLMYQETQYF. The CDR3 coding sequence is TGCGCCAGCAGCTCGGGACTGATGTACCAAGAGACCCAGTACTTC.

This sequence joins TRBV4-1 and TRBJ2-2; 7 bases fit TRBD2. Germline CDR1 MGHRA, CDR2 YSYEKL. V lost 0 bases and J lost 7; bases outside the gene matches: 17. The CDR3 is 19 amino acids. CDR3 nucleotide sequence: TGCGCCAGCAGCCAAGATAGATGGTCGGCGGGAGTATCGGACGGGGAGCTGTTTTTT. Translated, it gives CASSQDRWSAGVSDGELFF.

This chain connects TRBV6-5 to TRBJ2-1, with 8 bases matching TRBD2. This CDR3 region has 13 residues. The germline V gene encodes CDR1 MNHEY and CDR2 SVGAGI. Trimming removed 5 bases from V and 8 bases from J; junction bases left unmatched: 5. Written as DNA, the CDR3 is TGTGCCAGCAGTCGGGAGGGCCCTCATGAGCAGTTCTTC. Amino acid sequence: CASSREGPHEQFF.

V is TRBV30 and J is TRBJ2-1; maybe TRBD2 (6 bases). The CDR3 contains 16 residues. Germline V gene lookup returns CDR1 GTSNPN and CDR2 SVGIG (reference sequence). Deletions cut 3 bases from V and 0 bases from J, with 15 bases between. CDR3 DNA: TGTGCCTGGAGCGGGGGACTCCTGAGCTCCTACAATGAGCAGTTCTTC. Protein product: CAWSGGLLSSYNEQFF.

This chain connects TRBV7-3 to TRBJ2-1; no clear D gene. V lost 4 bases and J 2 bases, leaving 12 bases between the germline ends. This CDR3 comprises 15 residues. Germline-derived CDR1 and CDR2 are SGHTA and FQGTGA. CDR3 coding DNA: TGTGCCAGCAGCTCCTCAGGAAGGCCCTACAATGAGCAGTTCTTC. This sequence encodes CASSSSGRPYNEQFF.

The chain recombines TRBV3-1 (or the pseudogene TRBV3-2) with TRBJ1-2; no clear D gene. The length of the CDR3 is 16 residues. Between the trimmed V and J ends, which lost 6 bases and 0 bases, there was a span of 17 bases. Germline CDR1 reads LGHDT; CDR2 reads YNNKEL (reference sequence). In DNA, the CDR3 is TGTGCCAGCAGTAGGGCAGAACCAATTACTAACTATGGCTACACCTTC. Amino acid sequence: CASSRAEPITNYGYTF.

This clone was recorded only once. The CDR3 sequence: CASSIEGSYGYTF. CDR3 nucleotides: TGTGCCAGTAGTATAGAAGGATCCTATGGCTACACCTTC. This rearrangement joins TRBV19 to TRBJ1-2; D unclear. Germline CDR1 LNHDA, CDR2 SQIVND (reference sequence). V lost 0 bases and J 4 bases, leaving 6 bases between the germline ends. The CDR3 runs to 13 residues.

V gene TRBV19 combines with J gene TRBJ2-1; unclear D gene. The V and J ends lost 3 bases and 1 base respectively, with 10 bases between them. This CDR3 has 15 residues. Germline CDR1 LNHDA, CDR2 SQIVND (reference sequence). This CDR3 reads CASSMLAESYNEQFF. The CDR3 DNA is TGTGCCAGTAGTATGCTGGCGGAGTCCTACAATGAGCAGTTCTTC. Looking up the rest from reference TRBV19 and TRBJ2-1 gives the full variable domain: DGGITQSPKYLFRKEGQNVTLSCEQNLNHDAMYWYRQDPGQGLRLIYYSQIVNDFQKGDIAEGYSVSREKKESFPLTVTSAQKNPTAFYLCASSMLAESYNEQFFGPGTRLTVL.

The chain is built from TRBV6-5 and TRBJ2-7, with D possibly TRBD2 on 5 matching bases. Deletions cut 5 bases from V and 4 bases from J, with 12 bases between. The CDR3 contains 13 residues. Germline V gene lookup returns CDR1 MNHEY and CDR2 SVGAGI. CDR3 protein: CASSQYRGYEQYF. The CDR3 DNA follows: TGTGCCAGCAGTCAATACCGGGGTTACGAGCAGTACTTC.

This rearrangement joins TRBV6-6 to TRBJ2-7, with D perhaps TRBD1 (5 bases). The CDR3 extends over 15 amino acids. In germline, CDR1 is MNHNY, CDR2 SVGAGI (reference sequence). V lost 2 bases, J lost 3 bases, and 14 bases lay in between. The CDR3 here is CASSYTRLGDYEQYF. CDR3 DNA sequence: TGTGCCAGCAGTTACACCAGGTTAGGGGACTACGAGCAGTACTTC.

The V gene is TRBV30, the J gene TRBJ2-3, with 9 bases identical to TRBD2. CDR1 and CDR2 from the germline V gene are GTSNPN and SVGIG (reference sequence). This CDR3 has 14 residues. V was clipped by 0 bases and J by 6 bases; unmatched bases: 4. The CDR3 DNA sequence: TGTGCCTGGAGTGTAATAGCGGGAGCCGATACGCAGTATTTT. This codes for CAWSVIAGADTQYF.

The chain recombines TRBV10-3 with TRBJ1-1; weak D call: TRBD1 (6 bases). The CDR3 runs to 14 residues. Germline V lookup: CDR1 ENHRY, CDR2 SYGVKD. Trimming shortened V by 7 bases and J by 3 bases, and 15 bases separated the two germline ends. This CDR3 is CAITTTGGDTEAFF. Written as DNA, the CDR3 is TGTGCCATCACTACGACAGGTGGGGACACTGAAGCTTTCTTT.

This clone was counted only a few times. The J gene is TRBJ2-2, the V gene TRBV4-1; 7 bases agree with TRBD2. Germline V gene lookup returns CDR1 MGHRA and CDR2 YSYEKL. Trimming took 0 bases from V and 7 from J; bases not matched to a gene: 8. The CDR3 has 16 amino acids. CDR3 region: CASSQDDGRLNGELFF. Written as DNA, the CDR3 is TGCGCCAGCAGCCAAGATGACGGGAGGTTGAACGGGGAGCTGTTTTTT.

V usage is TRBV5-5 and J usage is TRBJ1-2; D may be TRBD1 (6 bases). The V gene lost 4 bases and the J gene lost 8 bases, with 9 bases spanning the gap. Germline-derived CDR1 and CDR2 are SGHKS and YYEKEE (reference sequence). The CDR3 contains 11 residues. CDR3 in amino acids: CASSHRVGYTF. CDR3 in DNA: TGTGCCAGCAGCCACAGGGTCGGCTACACCTTC.

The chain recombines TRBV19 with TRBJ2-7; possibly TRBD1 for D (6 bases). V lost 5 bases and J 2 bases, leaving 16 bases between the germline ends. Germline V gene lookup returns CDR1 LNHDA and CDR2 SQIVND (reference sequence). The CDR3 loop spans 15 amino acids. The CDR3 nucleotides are TGTGCCAGTAGTGCCACAGGGCTACCTCCCTACGAGCAGTACTTC. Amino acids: CASSATGLPPYEQYF.

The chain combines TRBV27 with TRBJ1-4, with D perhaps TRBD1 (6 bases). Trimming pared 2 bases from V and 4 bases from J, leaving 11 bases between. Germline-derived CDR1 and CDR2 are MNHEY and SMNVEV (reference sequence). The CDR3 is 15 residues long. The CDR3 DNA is TGTGCCAGCAGTTTAACAGGGAGGGGTAATGAAAAACTGTTTTTT. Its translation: CASSLTGRGNEKLFF.

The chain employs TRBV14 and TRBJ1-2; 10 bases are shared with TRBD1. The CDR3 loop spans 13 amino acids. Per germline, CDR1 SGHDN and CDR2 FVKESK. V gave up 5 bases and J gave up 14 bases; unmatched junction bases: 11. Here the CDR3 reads CASSEGTGVLRTF. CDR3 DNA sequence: TGTGCCAGCAGCGAAGGGACAGGGGTATTACGGACCTTC.

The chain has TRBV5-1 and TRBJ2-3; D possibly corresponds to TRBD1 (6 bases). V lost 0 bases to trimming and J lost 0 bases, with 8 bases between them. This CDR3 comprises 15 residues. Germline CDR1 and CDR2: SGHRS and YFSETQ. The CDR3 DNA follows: TGCGCCAGCAGCTTGGGCAGGGGTAGCACAGATACGCAGTATTTT. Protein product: CASSLGRGSTDTQYF.